This entry concerns a single T cell receptor beta chain. Its antigen is as yet unknown. V dropped 3 bases and J dropped 8 bases, with 16 bases sitting between them. Germline CDR1 is SEHNR and CDR2 is FQNEAQ (reference sequence). This CDR3 has 15 residues. This entry belongs to a study of T cells in localized non-small cell lung cancer. Some clones are missing from TCRdb's copy, which holds only in-frame ones; the method was immunoSEQ multiplex PCR. Found here are around 26,000 clones, 75% to 95% of them singletons; the top ten hold around 4%. Study results and limitations: Heterogeneity within the tumor remains possible, as just one region underwent sequencing. With higher T cell density in blood came longer overall survival.

The genes are TRBV7-9 and TRBJ1-4; TRBD1 is a possible D gene (6 bases). This TCR was recovered from a female donor aged 60 or older with stage II squamous cell lung carcinoma. The material was peripheral blood, obtained before any cancer treatment. CDR3 sequence (DNA): TGTGCCAGCAGCTTTAGTGACAGGAGGCGAGAAAAACTGTTTTTT. Its protein is CASSFSDRRREKLFF. The variable domain in full, with the rest retrieved from reference TRBV7-9 and TRBJ1-4, is DTGVSQNPRHKITKRGQNVTFRCDPISEHNRLYWYRQTLGQGPEFLTYFQNEAQLEKSRLLSDRFSAERPKGSFSTLEIQRTEQGDSAMYLCASSFSDRRREKLFFGSGTQLSVL.